These 12 T cell receptor beta chains originate from one sample sequenced in a study of shared clonotypes between healthy human individuals. Method: immunoSEQ multiplex PCR; TCRdb's copy keeps in-frame clones and lacks some. Of about 960,000 clones listed, 76% were seen once; the top ten hold roughly 1.5%. Sequences were obtained from memory CD4+ T cells sorted from blood. The sample's subset: CD45RA-negative fraction. The receptors here all came from a man aged 18 to 29 in good health.

V usage is TRBV27 and J usage is TRBJ1-2; D unclear. Germline lookup yields CDR1 MNHEY and CDR2 SMNVEV (reference sequence). Trimming left V 5 bases short and J 0 bases short, with 7 bases between. The CDR3 is 13 amino acids. CDR3 DNA: TGTGCCAGCAGTCCTAATACTAACTATGGCTACACCTTC. Its translation is CASSPNTNYGYTF.

The chain uses TRBV6-1 and TRBJ2-1; D is undetermined. CDR3 length: 15 residues. CDR1 is MNHNS, CDR2 SASEGT, per germline. Trimming removed 6 bases at V and 0 bases at J, with 12 bases between. This CDR3 is CASSNTASSYNEQFF. The CDR3 nucleotides read TGTGCCAGCAGCAATACGGCGAGCTCCTACAATGAGCAGTTCTTC.

The V gene is TRBV5-3, the J gene TRBJ1-2; 9 bases fit TRBD1. TRBV5-3 is given ORF status, its function remaining uncertain. This CDR3 has 18 amino acids. With V trimmed by 4 bases and J by 2 bases, 15 bases remained unmatched. CDR3 DNA: TGTGCCAGAAGCCAACCCGGACAGGGGCCTTACCACAACTATGGCTACACCTTC. Its protein product is CARSQPGQGPYHNYGYTF.

The chain couples TRBV28 to TRBJ1-2, with D unresolved. This CDR3 contains 12 residues. V was shortened by 5 bases and J by 6 bases, with 10 bases between the two germline ends. The germline CDR1 and CDR2 sequences are MDHEN and SYDVKM. CDR3 sequence: CASSDRRDGYTF. The CDR3 DNA sequence: TGTGCCAGCAGTGACCGACGAGATGGCTACACCTTC.

The chain couples TRBV5-4 to TRBJ2-5; no reliable D call. V dropped 0 bases and J dropped 5 bases, with 8 bases sitting between them. This CDR3 is 13 amino acids long. The germline V gene has CDR1 SGHNT and CDR2 YYREEE (reference sequence). This CDR3 reads CASSLDAVETQYF. The CDR3 DNA follows: TGTGCCAGCAGCTTGGACGCGGTTGAGACCCAGTACTTC.

V usage is TRBV6-5 and J usage is TRBJ1-1; unclear D gene. The CDR3 runs to 15 residues. The V gene's germline CDR1 is MNHEY and CDR2 SVGAGI. V lost 0 bases to trimming and J lost 5 bases, with 13 bases between them. As DNA, the CDR3 is TGTGCCAGCAGTTACTCGAACAGTAGGAGGACTGAAGCTTTCTTT. Its protein is CASSYSNSRRTEAFF.

The V and J genes are TRBV11-2 and TRBJ2-7; D not resolved. Germline V gene sequence: CDR1 SGHAT, CDR2 FQNNGV. V gave up 0 bases and J gave up 2 bases, with 8 bases separating them. The CDR3 loop spans 14 amino acids. The CDR3 nucleotides are TGTGCCAGCAGCTTAGAGCGTTTCCCCTACGAGCAGTACTTC. Translation: CASSLERFPYEQYF. Based on the CDR3 plus reference TRBV11-2 and TRBJ2-7, the full variable domain is EAGVAQSPRYKIIEKRQSVAFWCNPISGHATLYWYQQILGQGPKLLIQFQNNGVVDDSQLPKDRFSAERLKGVDSTLKIQPAKLEDSAVYLCASSLERFPYEQYFGPGTRLTVT.

This sequence joins TRBV6-5 and TRBJ2-5; 10 bases are shared with TRBD1. Germline lookup yields CDR1 MNHEY and CDR2 SVGAGI. Trimming removed 6 bases from V and 0 bases from J; junction bases left unmatched: 4. CDR3 length equals 15 residues. CDR3 loop: CASSVGQGYQETQYF. DNA for the CDR3: TGTGCCAGCAGCGTGGGACAGGGGTACCAAGAGACCCAGTACTTC.

The V call is TRBV7-2, the J call TRBJ2-7; D unresolved. The CDR3 is 14 amino acids. The germline V gene encodes CDR1 SGHTA and CDR2 FQGNSA. V lost 5 bases and J 2 bases, leaving 13 bases between the germline ends. CDR3 nucleotide sequence: TGTGCCAGCAGCCCCTGGGAAGGGACCTACGAGCAGTACTTC. Encoded protein: CASSPWEGTYEQYF.

The chain recombines TRBV6-5 with TRBJ1-1; 7 nucleotides align to TRBD1. Germline CDR1 is MNHEY and CDR2 is SVGAGI. The V and J ends lost 10 bases and 5 bases, in that order; junction bases with no gene match: 4. The CDR3 spans 11 residues. The CDR3 sequence is CATRGQTEAFF. The CDR3 nucleotides are TGTGCCACCCGGGGACAGACTGAAGCTTTCTTT.

Remarks on this clone: The germline gene is not matched at one end of the junction; a read error may be the cause. This chain connects TRBV2 to TRBJ2-7; a possible D gene is TRBD2 (5 bases). CDR1 SNHLY and CDR2 FYNNEI come from the germline V gene. This CDR3 is built from 11 residues. In DNA form, the CDR3 reads TGTGCCAGCAGGATCATGGGGAGTCAGGACTTC. This sequence encodes CASRIMGSQDF.

This chain links TRBV10-3 with TRBJ1-2; perhaps TRBD1 as D (5 bases). Germline V lookup: CDR1 ENHRY, CDR2 SYGVKD. The V end was cut by 7 bases, the J end by 6 bases, with 12 bases between. This CDR3 comprises 12 residues. Written as DNA, the CDR3 is TGTGCCATCATGAGGGGAGGGGATGGCTACACCTTC. Translated, it gives CAIMRGGDGYTF.